This entry describes one TCR beta chain. Its matching antigen is unknown. For TCR beta, libraries came from iRepertoire HTBI primers and Arm-PCR of CDR3 regions. TCRdb fed the multiplex PCR reads into MiXCR, producing one record per CDR3 protein. Among fewer than 450,000 distinct CDR3 sequences listed, about 20% were seen once. Sample time point: persistent/refractory GD, antithyroid drugs over 5 years with positive TRAb. Preparation of the TCR library used RNA extracted from PBMCs. These data are taken from a study of regulatory T cells in long-lasting Graves disease. Overall study: More than 5 years of antithyroid drugs with positive TSH receptor antibodies defined persistent Graves' disease. General study findings and limits: Reduced TCR diversity was observed in persistent Graves' patients versus newly diagnosed patients. Public clonotype sharing was higher in persistent than newly diagnosed patients. Accuracy was possibly reduced by small sample size.

Between the trimmed V and J ends, which lost 6 bases and 4 bases, there was a span of 16 bases. The CDR3 is 15 amino acids. CDR1 is MNHNS, CDR2 SASEGT, per germline. Sequencing used peripheral blood mononuclear cells (PBMCs), obtained when the disease was refractory, from a patient treated with antithyroid drugs. The chain combines TRBV6-1 with TRBJ1-5; possibly TRBD1 for D (5 bases). The receptor comes from a female donor with Graves disease. Written as DNA, the CDR3 is TGTGCCAGCAGAGATGCGGGGCAGTTTAATCAGCCCCAGCATTTT. As protein: CASRDAGQFNQPQHF.